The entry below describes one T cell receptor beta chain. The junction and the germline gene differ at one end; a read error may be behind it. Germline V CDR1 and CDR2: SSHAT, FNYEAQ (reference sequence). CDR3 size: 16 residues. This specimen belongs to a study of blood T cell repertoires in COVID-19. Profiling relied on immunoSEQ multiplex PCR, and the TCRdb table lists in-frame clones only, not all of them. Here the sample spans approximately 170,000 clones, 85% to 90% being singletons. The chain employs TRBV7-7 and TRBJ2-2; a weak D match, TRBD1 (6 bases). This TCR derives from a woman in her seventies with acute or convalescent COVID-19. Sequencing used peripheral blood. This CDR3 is CASSLKQGLNTGELFF. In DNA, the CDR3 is TGTGCTAGCAGCTTGAAACAGGGCCTCAACACCGGGGAGCTGTTTTTT.